This T cell receptor (beta chain) stems from a study of T cells in Graves' hyperthyroidism and ophthalmopathy. In the study overall: Peripheral blood was secured at the point of initial diagnosis, before any treatment.

Study-wide points: Ophthalmopathy prediction by the model preceded onset by a median roughly 6 months. Blood held most thyroid clonotypes expanded above 0.001 frequency.

About this clonotype itself: Its antigen is unidentified.

Authors of the study amplified TCR beta CDR3 regions from RNA transcripts. During a first-round RT-PCR of the TCR CDR3, the HTBI primer set was used. TCRdb used MiXCR to reprocess the multiplex PCR reads, holding one entry per CDR3 protein. This table holds over 300,000 distinct CDR3 sequences, about 14% found once. The trim removed 0 bases at V and 4 bases at J, leaving 6 bases unmatched. Germline lookup yields CDR1 LNHDA and CDR2 SQIVND (reference sequence). CDR3 length: 17 residues. The V call is TRBV19, the J call TRBJ2-2, with TRBD1 matching over 9 bases. Sequenced material: blood. The receptor comes from a woman aged 60-75 years with Graves' hyperthyroidism. The CDR3 DNA follows: TGTGCCAGTAGTATAGAGGGACAGGGAGGTGTCACCGGGGAGCTGTTTTTT. Translated: CASSIEGQGGVTGELFF.